Sequencing of this TCR beta chain was carried out in a study of T-cell reconstitution after alpha-beta-depleted transplantation in children. Germline CDR1 is MNHEY and CDR2 is SVGAGI. CDR3 length: 14 amino acids. V was clipped by 0 bases and J by 7 bases; unmatched bases: 3. This clonotype has a handful of counts. For TCRbeta, the library was prepared with unique molecular identifiers. TCRdb processed the PCR reads anew with MiXCR; each CDR3 protein has one entry. The profile shows a few hundred thousand distinct CDR3 sequences, approximately 9.9% of them singletons. The J gene is TRBJ1-5, the V gene TRBV6-5, with 7 nucleotides matching TRBD1. The starting material was PBMCs from the stem cell graft donor, obtained from the stem cell graft. The clonotype originates from a human donor who donated a stem cell graft to a child with SCID. In DNA, the CDR3 is TGTGCCAGCAGTTACTCACAGGGGTTCCAGCCCCAGCATTTT. This gives the protein CASSYSQGFQPQHF.